The 27 T cell receptor beta chains reported below all come from one sample, sequenced in a study of T cells in localized non-small cell lung cancer. Assay used: immunoSEQ multiplex PCR; TCRdb lists only in-frame clones, some missing. The sample includes 15,000 to 20,000 clones, around 83% of them seen just once. The material sequenced was peripheral blood, taken before any cancer treatment. Source of these receptors: a man aged 35-69 years with stage I lung adenocarcinoma.

The V call is TRBV5-6, the J call TRBJ2-5, with D unclear. This CDR3 contains 14 residues. Trimming removed 4 bases at V and 1 base at J, with 11 bases between. Germline V CDR1 and CDR2: SGHDT, YYEEEE. This CDR3 reads CASSPTGPQETQYF. The DNA for the CDR3 is TGTGCCAGCAGCCCTACCGGGCCCCAAGAGACCCAGTACTTC. The variable domain in full, with the rest retrieved from reference TRBV5-6 and TRBJ2-5, is DAGVTQSPTHLIKTRGQQVTLRCSPKSGHDTVSWYQQALGQGPQFIFQYYEEEERQRGNFPDRFSGHQFPNYSSELNVNALLLGDSALYLCASSPTGPQETQYFGPGTRLLVL.

DNA of the CDR3: TGTGCCAGCAGCGTAGGGAGCTACTTTGACGAGCAGTACTTC. Translation gives CASSVGSYFDEQYF. The chain combines TRBV9 with TRBJ2-7; D unclear. There are 14 residues in the CDR3. Trimming removed 0 bases from V and 5 bases from J, with 12 bases in between. Germline V gene sequence: CDR1 SGDLS, CDR2 YYNGEE.

The table lists this clone with a count of one. The rearrangement links TRBV14 to TRBJ1-2; tentatively, D is TRBD1 (5 bases). The CDR3 has 14 residues. Germline V CDR1 and CDR2: SGHDN, FVKESK. Trimming removed 1 base from V and 7 bases from J, with 13 bases in between. The CDR3 sequence is CASSQGGGAGGYTF. The CDR3 nucleotides are TGTGCCAGCAGCCAAGGGGGAGGGGCCGGTGGCTACACCTTC.

The V call is TRBV27, the J call TRBJ1-1, with D perhaps TRBD1 (6 bases). Trimming left V 2 bases short and J 1 base short, with 14 bases between. Germline loops: CDR1 MNHEY, CDR2 SMNVEV (reference sequence). The CDR3 has 16 amino acids. Here the CDR3 DNA reads TGTGCCAGCAGTTTAGGGCAGGGGATACCGAACACTGAAGCTTTCTTT. This codes for CASSLGQGIPNTEAFF.

The CDR3 DNA reads as TGTGCCAGCAGCTTACCAAGGAGACTAGCGGGGCTTCAAGATACGCAGTATTTT. Translation gives CASSLPRRLAGLQDTQYF. This rearrangement joins TRBV7-9 to TRBJ2-3; 11 bases are a match to TRBD2. The CDR3 runs to 18 residues. CDR1 and CDR2 from the germline V gene are SEHNR and FQNEAQ (reference sequence). V gave up 2 bases and J gave up 5 bases; unmatched junction bases: 12.

V is TRBV4-3 and J is TRBJ1-1; no clear D gene. In germline, CDR1 is LGHNA, CDR2 YSLEER. This CDR3 contains 16 residues. Deletions cut 0 bases from V and 0 bases from J, with 11 bases between. CDR3: CASSQDSGLLNTEAFF. The CDR3 nucleotides are TGCGCCAGCAGCCAAGATTCAGGACTTCTGAACACTGAAGCTTTCTTT.

The table lists this clone with a count of one. The chain has TRBV4-1 and TRBJ2-3, with 9 bases matching TRBD1. The J segment lost 2 bases and the V segment lost 2 bases, leaving 11 bases of the junction unmatched. This CDR3 contains 18 residues. The germline gives CDR1 MGHRA, CDR2 YSYEKL. CDR3 in DNA: TGCGCCAGCAGCCAATTTACGACCGGGACAGGGTCCACAGATACGCAGTATTTT. Its protein product is CASSQFTTGTGSTDTQYF.

V is TRBV19 and J is TRBJ2-6, with D uncertain. V was clipped by 5 bases and J by 3 bases, with 5 bases between them. Germline lookup yields CDR1 LNHDA and CDR2 SQIVND (reference sequence). The CDR3 totals 13 residues. DNA of the CDR3: TGTGCCAGTAGTCCCGATGGGGCCAACGTCCTGACTTTC. Translated, it gives CASSPDGANVLTF.

This chain links TRBV20-1 with TRBJ1-2; weak D call: TRBD1 (5 bases). Germline lookup yields CDR1 DFQATT and CDR2 SNEGSKA (reference sequence). The CDR3 length is 11 residues. V was cut by 4 bases and J by 2 bases, with 5 bases left in between. In DNA form, the CDR3 reads TGCAGTGCTACAGGGAACTATGGCTACACCTTC. Encoded protein: CSATGNYGYTF.

The rearrangement joins TRBV18 to TRBJ1-4; TRBD1 might be the D (6 bases). V lost 0 bases and J 0 bases, leaving 11 bases between the germline ends. CDR1 and CDR2 (germline): KGHSH, LQKENI. The CDR3 runs to 17 residues. For the CDR3, the DNA is TGTGCCAGCTCACCACCGGACAGACTCTCAACTAATGAAAAACTGTTTTTT. Its translation is CASSPPDRLSTNEKLFF. The full variable domain, completed using reference TRBV18 and TRBJ1-4, is NAGVMQNPRHLVRRRGQEARLRCSPMKGHSHVYWYRQLPEEGLKFMVYLQKENIIDESGMPKERFSAEFPKEGPSILRIQQVVRGDSAAYFCASSPPDRLSTNEKLFFGSGTQLSVL.

V is TRBV28 and J is TRBJ2-3, with 13 positions matching TRBD2. The CDR3 is 16 amino acids. J lost 4 bases, V lost 4 bases, and 5 bases had no gene match. The V gene's germline CDR1 is MDHEN and CDR2 SYDVKM. CDR3 sequence: CASSWGTSGDPDTQYF. CDR3 DNA sequence: TGTGCCAGCAGTTGGGGGACTAGCGGGGATCCAGATACGCAGTATTTT.

The chain has TRBV5-1 and TRBJ2-5; D is possibly TRBD1 (6 bases). The length of the CDR3 is 18 residues. V was pared by 3 bases and J by 4 bases, with 25 bases between. Germline lookup yields CDR1 SGHRS and CDR2 YFSETQ. The CDR3 DNA reads TGCGCCAGCAGCTATTATTCCGGGACACACAACATAGGAGAGACCCAGTACTTC. Amino acid sequence: CASSYYSGTHNIGETQYF. The variable domain in full, with the rest retrieved from reference TRBV5-1 and TRBJ2-5, is KAGVTQTPRYLIKTRGQQVTLSCSPISGHRSVSWYQQTPGQGLQFLFEYFSETQRNKGNFPGRFSGRQFSNSRSEMNVSTLELGDSALYLCASSYYSGTHNIGETQYFGPGTRLLVL.

The rearrangement joins TRBV28 to TRBJ2-7; TRBD1 might be the D (6 bases). Germline-derived CDR1 and CDR2 are MDHEN and SYDVKM. This CDR3 region has 16 residues. V gave up 2 bases and J gave up 3 bases, with 17 bases separating them. CDR3 bases: TGTGCCAGCAGTTTACCCCAGGGGACGATTGGCTACGAGCAGTACTTC. Translated: CASSLPQGTIGYEQYF.

This clone turned up a few times. The J gene is TRBJ2-5, the V gene TRBV27; TRBD2 agrees at 14 bases. With V trimmed by 9 bases and J by 4 bases, 4 bases remained unmatched. The length of the CDR3 is 14 residues. Germline CDR1 MNHEY, CDR2 SMNVEV (reference sequence). CDR3 coding DNA: TGTGCCAGTTCGGGACTAGCGGGAGCAGAGACCCAGTACTTC. This codes for CASSGLAGAETQYF.

V usage is TRBV7-9 and J usage is TRBJ2-7; unclear D gene. The CDR3 is 12 amino acids. V lost 1 base to trimming and J lost 1 base, with 2 bases between them. CDR1 and CDR2 (germline): SEHNR, FQNEAQ (reference sequence). The CDR3 DNA follows: TGTGCCAGCAGCTTAGGTTCCTACGAGCAGTACTTC. This codes for CASSLGSYEQYF.

This chain connects TRBV11-2 to TRBJ2-3; D is perhaps TRBD2 (5 bases). The V gene lost 1 base and the J gene lost 1 base, with 12 bases spanning the gap. CDR1 is SGHAT and CDR2 is FQNNGV in the germline V gene. The length of the CDR3 is 16 residues. This CDR3 reads CASSLAGVPRTDTQYF. The DNA of the CDR3 is TGTGCCAGCAGCTTAGCCGGGGTCCCACGCACAGATACGCAGTATTTT.

This clone was seen a single time. The rearrangement joins TRBV5-3 to TRBJ2-1; possibly TRBD1 for D (6 bases). TRBV5-3 is recorded as an ORF, its role being uncertain. Trimming took 3 bases from V and 9 from J, leaving 10 bases between them. This CDR3 is built from 12 residues. The CDR3 region is CARSWGLSEQFF. Written as DNA, the CDR3 is TGTGCCAGAAGCTGGGGGCTGAGTGAGCAGTTCTTC.

This clone was counted a few times. This rearrangement joins TRBV27 to TRBJ2-7; 10 nucleotides line up with TRBD1. Losses at the gene ends were 8 bases for V and 0 bases for J; bases not matched to a gene: 4. This CDR3 region has 14 residues. Germline CDR1 is MNHEY and CDR2 is SMNVEV (reference sequence). The CDR3 loop is CASGDRGGSYEQYF. Written as DNA, the CDR3 is TGTGCCAGCGGGGACAGGGGAGGCTCCTACGAGCAGTACTTC.

The V call is TRBV25-1, the J call TRBJ2-1; 10 bases agree with TRBD2. CDR3 length equals 15 residues. CDR1 and CDR2 (germline): MGHDK, SYGVNS. V was clipped by 5 bases and J by 4 bases; unmatched bases: 5. The CDR3 spells CASSTSGGVYNEQFF. The CDR3 DNA reads as TGTGCCAGCAGTACAAGCGGGGGGGTATACAATGAGCAGTTCTTC.

The CDR3 loop is CASSWGGNSQETQYF. CDR3 in DNA: TGTGCCAGCAGCTGGGGGGGCAACTCCCAAGAGACCCAGTACTTC. The rearrangement joins TRBV5-4 to TRBJ2-5, with a possible D match to TRBD2 (7 bases). V was pared by 3 bases and J by 1 base, with 13 bases between. This CDR3 has 15 residues. Germline CDR1 and CDR2: SGHNT and YYREEE (reference sequence).

The chain couples TRBV4-1 to TRBJ1-5; D not certain. The germline CDR1 and CDR2 sequences are MGHRA and YSYEKL. Trimming shortened V by 0 bases and J by 0 bases, and 6 bases separated the two germline ends. The CDR3 consists of 15 residues. The DNA of the CDR3 is TGCGCCAGCAGCCAAGACCGGGTTAGCAATCAGCCCCAGCATTTT. Protein: CASSQDRVSNQPQHF.

The V call is TRBV9, the J call TRBJ2-5, with 10 positions matching TRBD2. Trimming removed 3 bases from V and 5 bases from J; junction bases left unmatched: 7. In germline, CDR1 is SGDLS, CDR2 YYNGEE. This CDR3 is built from 15 residues. CDR3 bases: TGTGCCAGCAGCGAAACGGGACTAGCGATGGAGACCCAGTACTTC. As protein: CASSETGLAMETQYF.

The chain is built from TRBV6-5 and TRBJ2-3; D not certain. The CDR3 covers 15 residues. The V end lost 2 bases, the J end lost 2 bases, and 11 bases lay between the germline ends. Germline V lookup: CDR1 MNHEY, CDR2 SVGAGI. The CDR3 here is CASSYANPSTDTQYF. The CDR3 DNA follows: TGTGCCAGCAGTTACGCTAACCCATCCACAGATACGCAGTATTTT.

The rearrangement joins TRBV6-5 to TRBJ1-1; 7 bases map to TRBD1. CDR3 length: 15 residues. CDR1 MNHEY and CDR2 SVGAGI come from the germline V gene. The CDR3 nucleotides are TGTGTCTCCCTAAGTTCCGGGACAGTGAACACTGAAGCTTTCTTT. It is translated as CVSLSSGTVNTEAFF.

This clone was counted a single time. The genes are TRBV10-1 and TRBJ2-3, with D possibly TRBD2 on 5 matching bases. The CDR3 contains 15 residues. Trimming pared 3 bases from V and 6 bases from J, leaving 16 bases between. Germline CDR1 WNHNN, CDR2 SYGVQD (reference sequence). The CDR3 sequence: CASSESASSGDTQYF. As DNA, the CDR3 is TGCGCCAGCAGTGAATCGGCTAGCAGTGGCGATACGCAGTATTTT.

The chain uses TRBV6-5 and TRBJ2-6; D call uncertain. Trimming left V 0 bases short and J 0 bases short, with 6 bases between. Germline CDR1 is MNHEY and CDR2 is SVGAGI. This CDR3 is 16 amino acids long. The CDR3 sequence is CASSYSADSGANVLTF. The CDR3 region has the DNA TGTGCCAGCAGTTACTCCGCGGACTCTGGGGCCAACGTCCTGACTTTC.

This clone was counted a few times. The CDR3 DNA follows: TGTGCCAGCAGTCGGCGGCCAGGGGCGTACGAGCAGTACTTC. It specifies CASSRRPGAYEQYF. The V call is TRBV6-5, the J call TRBJ2-7; possible D gene TRBD1, 6 bases. V was cut by 5 bases and J by 4 bases, with 15 bases left in between. Germline CDR1 and CDR2: MNHEY and SVGAGI. This CDR3 comprises 14 residues.